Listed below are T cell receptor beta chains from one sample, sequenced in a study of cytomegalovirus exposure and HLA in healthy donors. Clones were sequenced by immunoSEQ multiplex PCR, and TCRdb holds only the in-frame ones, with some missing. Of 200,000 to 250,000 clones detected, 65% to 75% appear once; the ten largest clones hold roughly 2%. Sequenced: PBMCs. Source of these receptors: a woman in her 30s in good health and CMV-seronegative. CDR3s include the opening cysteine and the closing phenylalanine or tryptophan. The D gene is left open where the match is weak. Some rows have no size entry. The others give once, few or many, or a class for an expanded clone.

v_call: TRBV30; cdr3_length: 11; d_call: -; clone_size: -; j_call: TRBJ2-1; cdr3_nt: TGTGCCTGGAGTAGCGATTATGAGCAGTTCTTC; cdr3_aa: CAWSSDYEQFF
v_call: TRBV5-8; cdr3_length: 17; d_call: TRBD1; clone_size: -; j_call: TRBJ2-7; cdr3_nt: TGTGCCAGCAGCTTTACTTCCGGGACAGGGGGCTTCTACGAGCAGTACTTC; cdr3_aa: CASSFTSGTGGFYEQYF
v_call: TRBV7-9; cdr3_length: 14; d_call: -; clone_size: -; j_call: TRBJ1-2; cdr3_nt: TGTGCCAGCAGCCGGGTATCCGGTAACTATGGCTACACCTTC; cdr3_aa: CASSRVSGNYGYTF
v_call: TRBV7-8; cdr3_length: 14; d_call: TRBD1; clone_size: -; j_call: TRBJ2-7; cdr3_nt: TGTGCCAGCAGCAATAGGGACAGCTCCTACGAGCAGTACTTC; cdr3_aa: CASSNRDSSYEQYF
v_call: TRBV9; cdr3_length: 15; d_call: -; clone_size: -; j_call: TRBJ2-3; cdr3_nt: TGTGCCAGCAGCAGCGTACTACTCGGCACAGATACGCAGTATTTT; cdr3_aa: CASSSVLLGTDTQYF
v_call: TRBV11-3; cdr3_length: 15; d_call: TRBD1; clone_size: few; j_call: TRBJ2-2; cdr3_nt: TGTGCCAGCAGCCCCGGGACAGTGAGGGTCGGGGAGCTGTTTTTT; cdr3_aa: CASSPGTVRVGELFF
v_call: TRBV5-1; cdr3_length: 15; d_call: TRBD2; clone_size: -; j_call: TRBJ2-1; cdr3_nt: TGCGCCAGCAGCTTGTTAGCGGGGCCTTACAATGAGCAGTTCTTC; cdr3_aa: CASSLLAGPYNEQFF
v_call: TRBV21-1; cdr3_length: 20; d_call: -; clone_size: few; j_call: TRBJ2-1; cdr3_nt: TGTGCCAGCAGCAAAGGGAGGGGACTAGCGGGCCTGAGCTCCTACAATGAGCAGTTCTTC; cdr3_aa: CASSKGRGLAGLSSYNEQFF
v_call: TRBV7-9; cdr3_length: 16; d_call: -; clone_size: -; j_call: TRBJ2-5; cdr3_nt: TGTTCCAGCAGCTGGGAACTAGACGCGGGCCAAGAGACCCAGTACTTC; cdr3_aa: CSSSWELDAGQETQYF
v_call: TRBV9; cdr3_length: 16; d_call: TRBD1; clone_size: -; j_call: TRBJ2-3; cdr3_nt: TGTTCCAGCACAAGAGGGGGACAGGGTGTTCCAGATACGCAGTATTTT; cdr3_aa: CSSTRGGQGVPDTQYF
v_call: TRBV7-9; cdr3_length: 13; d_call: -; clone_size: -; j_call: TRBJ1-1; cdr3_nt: TGTGCCAGCAGCCCCCCCACAGGGCAGGGAGCTTTCTTT; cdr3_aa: CASSPPTGQGAFF
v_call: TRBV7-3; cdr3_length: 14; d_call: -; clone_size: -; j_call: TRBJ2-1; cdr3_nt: TGTGCCAGCGAAAGGGGAGGCTTCGGGGATGAGCAGTTCTTC; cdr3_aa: CASERGGFGDEQFF
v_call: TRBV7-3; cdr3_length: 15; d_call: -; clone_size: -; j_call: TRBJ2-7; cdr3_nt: TGTGCCAGCAGCCCGGCGGGGCTACCCGGGGACGAGCAGTACTTC; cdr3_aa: CASSPAGLPGDEQYF
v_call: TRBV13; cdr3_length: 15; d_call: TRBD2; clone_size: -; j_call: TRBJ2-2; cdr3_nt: TGTGCCAGCAGTGGAGGGAGGGCCGATGGTGGGGAGCTGTTTTTT; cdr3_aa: CASSGGRADGGELFF
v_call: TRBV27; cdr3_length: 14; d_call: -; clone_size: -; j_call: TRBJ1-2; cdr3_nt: TGTGCCAGCAGCCGACAGAGCTCTTACTATGGCTACACCTTC; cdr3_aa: CASSRQSSYYGYTF
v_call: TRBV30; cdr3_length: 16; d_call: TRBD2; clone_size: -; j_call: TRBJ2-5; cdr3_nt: TGTGCCTGGAGTGTTGGTTCTAGCGGCGGGCAAGAGACCCAGTACTTC; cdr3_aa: CAWSVGSSGGQETQYF
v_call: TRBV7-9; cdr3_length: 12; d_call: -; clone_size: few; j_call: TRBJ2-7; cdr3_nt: TGTTCCAGCAGCTCAGGCTCCTACGAGCAGTACTTC; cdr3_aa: CSSSSGSYEQYF
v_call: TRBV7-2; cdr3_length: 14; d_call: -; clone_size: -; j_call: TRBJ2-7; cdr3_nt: TGTGCCAGCAGCTTAGTAGGGGATCCCTACGAGCAGTACTTC; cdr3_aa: CASSLVGDPYEQYF
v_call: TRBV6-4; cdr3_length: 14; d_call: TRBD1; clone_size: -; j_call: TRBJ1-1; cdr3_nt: TGTGCCAGCAGAGCGGGACAGGCGAACACTGAAGCTTTCTTT; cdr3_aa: CASRAGQANTEAFF
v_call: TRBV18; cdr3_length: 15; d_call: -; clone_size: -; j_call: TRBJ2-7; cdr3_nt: TGTGCCAGCTCACCAGCGCCGGGAAGGTACTACGAGCAGTACTTC; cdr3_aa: CASSPAPGRYYEQYF
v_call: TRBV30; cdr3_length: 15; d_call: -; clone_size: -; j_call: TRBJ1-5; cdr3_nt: TGTGCCTGGAGTGTAGGTGGGGGCTCTCAACAGCCCCAGCATTTT; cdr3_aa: CAWSVGGGSQQPQHF
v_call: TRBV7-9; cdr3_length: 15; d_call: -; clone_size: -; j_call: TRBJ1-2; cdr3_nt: TGTGCCAGCAGCTTAGTGGGGGCCTTAGGCTATGGCTACACCTTC; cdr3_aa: CASSLVGALGYGYTF
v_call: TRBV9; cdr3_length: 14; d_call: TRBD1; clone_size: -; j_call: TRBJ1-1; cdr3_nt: TGTGCCAGCAGCTATGGGACAGGCGGGACTGAAGCTTTCTTT; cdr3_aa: CASSYGTGGTEAFF
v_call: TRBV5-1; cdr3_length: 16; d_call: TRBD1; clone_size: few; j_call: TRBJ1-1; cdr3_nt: TGCGCCAGCAGCTACGGGGGGACAGGGGGCGTCACTGAAGCTTTCTTT; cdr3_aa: CASSYGGTGGVTEAFF
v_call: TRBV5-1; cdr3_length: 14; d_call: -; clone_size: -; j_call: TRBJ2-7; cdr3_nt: TGCGCCAGCAGCCGGGACAAAGAAACGGACGAGCAGTACTTC; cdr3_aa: CASSRDKETDEQYF
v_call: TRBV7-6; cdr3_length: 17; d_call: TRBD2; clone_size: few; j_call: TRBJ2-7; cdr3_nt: TGTGCCAGCAGCTTAGCTGGTGCGGCGGGGGGGCTATACGAGCAGTACTTC; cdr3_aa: CASSLAGAAGGLYEQYF
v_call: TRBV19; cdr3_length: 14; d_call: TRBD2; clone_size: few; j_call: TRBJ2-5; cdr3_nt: TGTGCCAGTAGGGAACGGGGGGACCAAGAGACCCAGTACTTC; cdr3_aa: CASRERGDQETQYF
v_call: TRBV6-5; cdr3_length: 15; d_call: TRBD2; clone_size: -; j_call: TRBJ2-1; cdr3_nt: TGTGCCAGCAGACTAGCGGGGAGCTCCTACAATGAGCAGTTCTTC; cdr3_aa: CASRLAGSSYNEQFF
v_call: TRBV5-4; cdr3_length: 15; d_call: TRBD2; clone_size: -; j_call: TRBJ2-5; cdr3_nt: TGTGCCAGCAGCTTGCTAGCGGGGGGTAAAGAGACCCAGTACTTC; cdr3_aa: CASSLLAGGKETQYF
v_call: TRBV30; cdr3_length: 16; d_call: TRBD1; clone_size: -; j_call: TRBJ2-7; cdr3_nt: TGTGCCTGGAGTGTGAGACCGGGACAGGTACCCTACGAGCAGTACTTC; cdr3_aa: CAWSVRPGQVPYEQYF
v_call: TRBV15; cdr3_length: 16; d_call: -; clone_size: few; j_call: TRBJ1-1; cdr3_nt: TGTGCCACCAGCAGCACCACCGTGGGGGCTAACACTGAAGCTTTCTTT; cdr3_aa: CATSSTTVGANTEAFF
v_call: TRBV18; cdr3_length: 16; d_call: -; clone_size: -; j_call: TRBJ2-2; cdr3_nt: TGTGCCAGCTCACCACCAGGAGGGGGCGCGTCCGGGGAGCTGTTTTTT; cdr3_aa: CASSPPGGGASGELFF
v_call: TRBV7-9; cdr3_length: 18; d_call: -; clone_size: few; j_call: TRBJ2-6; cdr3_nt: TGTTCCAGCAGCTTGCCCCCAGCGATTAGCTCTGGGGCCAACGTCCTGACTTTC; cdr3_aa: CSSSLPPAISSGANVLTF
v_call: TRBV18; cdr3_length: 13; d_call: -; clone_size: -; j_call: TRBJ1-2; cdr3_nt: TGTGCCAGCTCACCCGGACAAGACTATGGCTACACCTTC; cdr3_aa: CASSPGQDYGYTF
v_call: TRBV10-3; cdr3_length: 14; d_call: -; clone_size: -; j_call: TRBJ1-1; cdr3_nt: TGTGCCATCAGTGATGGGCGGACTAGTATAGGGGCTTTCTTT; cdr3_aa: CAISDGRTSIGAFF
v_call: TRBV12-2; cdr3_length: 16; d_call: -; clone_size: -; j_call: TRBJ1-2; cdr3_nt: TGTGCAAGTCGCCCCGGAGGAGGGGGCGCAAACTATGGCTACACCTTC; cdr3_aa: CASRPGGGGANYGYTF
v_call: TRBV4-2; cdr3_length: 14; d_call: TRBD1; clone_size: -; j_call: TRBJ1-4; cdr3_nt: TGTGCCAGCAGCCAAACAGGGGTTCGGGAAAAACTGTTTTTT; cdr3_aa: CASSQTGVREKLFF
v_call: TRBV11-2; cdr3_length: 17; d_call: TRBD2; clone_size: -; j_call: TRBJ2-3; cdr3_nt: TGTGCCAGCAGCTTAGGAGGGGTTCTAGCGGGCCGGAATACGCAGTATTTT; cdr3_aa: CASSLGGVLAGRNTQYF
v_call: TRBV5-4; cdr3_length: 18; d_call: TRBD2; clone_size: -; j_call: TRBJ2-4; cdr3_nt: TGTGCCAGCAGCGTGGGAGGGACTAGCGGGGGGGCCGGAAACATTCAGTACTTC; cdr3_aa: CASSVGGTSGGAGNIQYF
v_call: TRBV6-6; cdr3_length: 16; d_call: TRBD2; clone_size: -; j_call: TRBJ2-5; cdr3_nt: TGTGCCAGCAGTTACCCTAGCGGCTATCCCCTGGAGACCCAGTACTTC; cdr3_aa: CASSYPSGYPLETQYF
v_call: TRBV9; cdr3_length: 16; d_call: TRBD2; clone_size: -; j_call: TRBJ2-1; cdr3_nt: TGTGCCAGCAGCGTCCCGACTAGCGGGGGAGACAATGAGCAGTTCTTC; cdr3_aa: CASSVPTSGGDNEQFF